This T cell receptor beta chain was found in a study of multiple sclerosis patients with progressive multifocal leukoencephalopathy. Points from the study as a whole: Expanded clones at PML onset predated and persisted through natalizumab therapy.

This sample's time point: time of PML onset. Detection of JC virus DNA in cerebrospinal fluid confirmed PML diagnosed from clinical and MRI findings. The V gene's germline CDR1 is MGHRA and CDR2 YSYEKL. This CDR3 comprises 15 residues. V lost 0 bases and J 4 bases, leaving 13 bases between the germline ends. The survey-level immunoSEQ assay was used. Synthetic inline TR CDR3 controls covering all V-J pairings were spiked into each PCR. Generated by immunoSEQ multiplex PCR, the TCRdb table keeps only in-frame clones and is missing some. This table holds approximately 28,000 clones, about 87% found once. This clone showed up just once. The antigen is not known.

The chain employs TRBV4-1 and TRBJ2-7, with D perhaps matching TRBD1 (5 bases). The clonotype originates from a woman aged 40 to 50 with progressive multifocal leukoencephalopathy. Here the sequenced sample was PBMCs, taken from a patient treated with natalizumab. The CDR3 region has the DNA TGCGCCAGCAGCCAAGATATCCAGGGCGAGTACGAGCAGTACTTC. Encoded protein: CASSQDIQGEYEQYF.